Sequencing of this T cell receptor (beta chain) was carried out in a study of cytotoxic CD8 clonotypes in ibrutinib-treated CLL. Assay: immunoSEQ multiplex PCR; the TCRdb copy retains only in-frame clones and omits some. The table lists roughly 200,000 clones, approximately 79% of them singletons, with about an eighth in the top ten. J was trimmed by 6 bases and V by 4 bases; bases with no gene match: 10. The CDR3 extends over 15 amino acids. The germline V gene has CDR1 SGHNT and CDR2 YYREEE (reference sequence). The source material was PBMCs, sampled after 12 months of ibrutinib treatment. This chain joins TRBV5-4 and TRBJ2-3; 8 bases fit TRBD2. The clonotype comes from a human donor with chronic lymphocytic leukemia. The CDR3 DNA is TGTGCCAGCAGCATTGGGGGCGGGAGGATCGATACGCAGTATTTT. Translation gives CASSIGGGRIDTQYF.